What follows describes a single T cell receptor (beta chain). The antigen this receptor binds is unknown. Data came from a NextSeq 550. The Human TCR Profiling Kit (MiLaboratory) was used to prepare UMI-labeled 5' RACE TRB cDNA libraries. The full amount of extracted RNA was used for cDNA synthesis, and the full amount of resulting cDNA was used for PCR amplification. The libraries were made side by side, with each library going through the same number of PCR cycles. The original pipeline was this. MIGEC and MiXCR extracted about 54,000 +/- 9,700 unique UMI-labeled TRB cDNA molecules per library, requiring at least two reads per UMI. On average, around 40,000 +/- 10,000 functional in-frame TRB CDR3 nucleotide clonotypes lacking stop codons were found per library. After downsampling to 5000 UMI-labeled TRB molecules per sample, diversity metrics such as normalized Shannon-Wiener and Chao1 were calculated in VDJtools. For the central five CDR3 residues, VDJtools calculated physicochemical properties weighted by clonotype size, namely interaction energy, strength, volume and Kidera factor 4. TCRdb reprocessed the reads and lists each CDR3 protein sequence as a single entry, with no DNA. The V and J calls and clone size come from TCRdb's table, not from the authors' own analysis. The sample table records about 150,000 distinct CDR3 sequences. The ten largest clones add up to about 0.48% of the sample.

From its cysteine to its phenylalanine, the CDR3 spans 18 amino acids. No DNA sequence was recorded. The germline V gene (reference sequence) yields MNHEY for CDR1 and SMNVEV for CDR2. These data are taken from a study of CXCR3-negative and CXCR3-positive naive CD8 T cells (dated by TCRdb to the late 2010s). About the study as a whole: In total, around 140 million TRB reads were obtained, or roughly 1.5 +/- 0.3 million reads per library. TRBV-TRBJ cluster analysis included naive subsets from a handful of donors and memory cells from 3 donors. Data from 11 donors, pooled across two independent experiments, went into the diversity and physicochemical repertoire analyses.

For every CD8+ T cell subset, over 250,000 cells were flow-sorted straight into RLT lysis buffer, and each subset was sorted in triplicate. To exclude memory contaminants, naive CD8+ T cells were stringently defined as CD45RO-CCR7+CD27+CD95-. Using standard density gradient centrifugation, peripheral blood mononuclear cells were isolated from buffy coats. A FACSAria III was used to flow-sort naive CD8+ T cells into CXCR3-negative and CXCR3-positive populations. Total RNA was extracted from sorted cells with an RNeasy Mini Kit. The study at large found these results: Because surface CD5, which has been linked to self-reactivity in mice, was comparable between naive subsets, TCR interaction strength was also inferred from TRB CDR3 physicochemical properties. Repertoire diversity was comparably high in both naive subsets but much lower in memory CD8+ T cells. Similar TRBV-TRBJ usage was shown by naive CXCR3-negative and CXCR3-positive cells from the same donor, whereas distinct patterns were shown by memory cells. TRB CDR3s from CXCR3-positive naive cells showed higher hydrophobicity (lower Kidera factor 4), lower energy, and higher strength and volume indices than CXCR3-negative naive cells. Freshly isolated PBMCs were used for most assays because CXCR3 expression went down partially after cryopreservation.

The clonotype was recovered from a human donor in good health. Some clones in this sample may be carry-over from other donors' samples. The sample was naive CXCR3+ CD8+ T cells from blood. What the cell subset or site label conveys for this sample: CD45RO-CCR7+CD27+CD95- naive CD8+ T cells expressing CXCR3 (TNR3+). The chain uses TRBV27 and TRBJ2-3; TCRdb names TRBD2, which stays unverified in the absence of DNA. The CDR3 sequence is CASSLFNGVAASTDTQYF.